This T cell receptor (beta chain) was sequenced during a study of blood T cell repertoires in COVID-19. Looking at the study overall: T cells, B-cell-depleted T cells, or PBMCs supplied cDNA or gDNA.

The repertoire was sequenced with immunoSEQ multiplex PCR; TCRdb's copy has only in-frame clones and lacks some. The sample lists 85,000 to 100,000 clones; around 67% were seen once. Trimming pared 1 base from V and 1 base from J, leaving 13 bases between. CDR1 SGHVS and CDR2 FQNEAQ come from the germline V gene. The CDR3 contains 16 residues. Material: peripheral blood. The V gene is TRBV7-8, the J gene TRBJ2-5, with D perhaps matching TRBD2 (6 bases). The source of this sequence is a woman aged 60-70 years in a cohort sampled during active or convalescent COVID-19. The CDR3 loop reads CASSLGSWGGQETQYF. CDR3 in DNA: TGTGCCAGCAGCTTAGGTTCATGGGGAGGCCAAGAGACCCAGTACTTC.